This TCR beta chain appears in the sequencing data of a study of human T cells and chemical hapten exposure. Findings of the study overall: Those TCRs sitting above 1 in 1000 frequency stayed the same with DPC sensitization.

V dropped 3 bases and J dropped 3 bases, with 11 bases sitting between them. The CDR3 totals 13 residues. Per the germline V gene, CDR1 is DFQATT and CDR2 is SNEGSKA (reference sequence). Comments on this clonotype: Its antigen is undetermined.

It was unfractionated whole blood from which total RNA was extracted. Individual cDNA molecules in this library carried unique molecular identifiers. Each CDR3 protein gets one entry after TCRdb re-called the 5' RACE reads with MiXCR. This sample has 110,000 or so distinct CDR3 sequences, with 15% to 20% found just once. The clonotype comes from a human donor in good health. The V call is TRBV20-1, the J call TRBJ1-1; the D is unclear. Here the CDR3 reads CSARARRYTEAFF. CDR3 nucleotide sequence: TGCAGTGCTAGGGCGAGACGGTACACTGAAGCTTTCTTT.